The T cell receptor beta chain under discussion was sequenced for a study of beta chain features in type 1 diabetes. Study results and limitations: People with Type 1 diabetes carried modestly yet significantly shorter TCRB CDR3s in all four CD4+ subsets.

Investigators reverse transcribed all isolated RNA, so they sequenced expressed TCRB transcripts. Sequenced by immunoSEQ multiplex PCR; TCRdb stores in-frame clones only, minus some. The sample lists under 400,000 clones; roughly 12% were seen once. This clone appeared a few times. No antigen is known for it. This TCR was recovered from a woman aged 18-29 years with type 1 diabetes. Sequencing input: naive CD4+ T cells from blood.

CDR3 sequence reads: CSVGTSGALNNEQFF. DNA of the CDR3: TGCAGCGTTGGGACTAGCGGGGCACTAAACAATGAGCAGTTCTTC. The chain has TRBV29-1 and TRBJ2-1; 12 bases are shared with TRBD2. The ends lost 4 bases at V and 5 bases at J; junction bases unmatched: 6. This CDR3 region has 15 residues. CDR1 is SQVTM and CDR2 is ANQGSEA in the germline V gene.